This T cell receptor (beta chain) was sequenced during a study of cytomegalovirus exposure and HLA in healthy donors. A word on this clone: One end of the junction fails to match germline, which may point to a read error.

Sequencing was performed with immunoSEQ multiplex PCR; in TCRdb, only in-frame clones are kept and a portion is missing. The data hold some 130,000 clones, with about 90% observed a single time. CDR3 size: 13 residues. Germline V gene data show CDR1 as SNHLY and CDR2 as FYNNEI. This receptor was obtained from a man aged 18 to 30 in good health and CMV-seronegative. Specimen: PBMCs. V usage is TRBV2 and J usage is TRBJ2-7, with TRBD2 as a possible D gene (6 bases). The CDR3 loop reads CASSSGTSSEQYF. The CDR3 bases are TGTGCCAGTTCCTCCGGGACTTCCTCCGAGCAGTACTTC.